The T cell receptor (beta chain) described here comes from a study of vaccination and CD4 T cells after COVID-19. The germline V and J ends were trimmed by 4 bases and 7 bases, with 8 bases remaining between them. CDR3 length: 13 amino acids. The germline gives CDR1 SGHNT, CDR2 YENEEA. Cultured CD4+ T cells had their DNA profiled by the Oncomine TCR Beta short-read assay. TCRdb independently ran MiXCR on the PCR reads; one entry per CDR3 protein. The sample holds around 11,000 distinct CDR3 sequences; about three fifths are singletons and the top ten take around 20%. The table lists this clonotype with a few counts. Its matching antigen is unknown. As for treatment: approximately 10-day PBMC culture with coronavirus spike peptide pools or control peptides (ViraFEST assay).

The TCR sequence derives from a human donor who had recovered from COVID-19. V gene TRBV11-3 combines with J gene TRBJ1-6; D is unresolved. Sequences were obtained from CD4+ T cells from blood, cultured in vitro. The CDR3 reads CASSSLGNSPLHF. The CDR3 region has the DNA TGTGCCAGCAGCTCACTTGGGAATTCACCCCTCCACTTT.